These 24 T cell receptor beta chains were all obtained from the same sample, sequenced in a study of cytomegalovirus exposure and HLA in healthy donors. 13 Jbeta primers and 60 Vbeta primers were used for the PCR. Sequenced by immunoSEQ multiplex PCR; TCRdb stores in-frame clones only, minus some. This sample has 120,000 to 150,000 clones; about three fifths occur once, and the top ten carry around 2.9%. Specimen: PBMCs. Every receptor here comes from a woman aged 25 to 39 in good health and CMV-seropositive.

The CDR3: CASSPPRRTEAFF. Here the CDR3 DNA reads TGTGCCAGCAGCCCACCTAGGAGGACTGAAGCTTTCTTT. This chain uses TRBV28 with TRBJ1-1; no reliable D call. V was trimmed by 6 bases and J by 5 bases, leaving 13 bases between them. CDR1 is MDHEN, CDR2 SYDVKM, per germline. The CDR3 loop spans 13 amino acids.

The V gene is TRBV7-3, the J gene TRBJ1-1; unclear D gene. Trimming took off 3 bases at V and 3 bases at J, with 11 bases between the two ends. The germline V gene has CDR1 SGHTA and CDR2 FQGTGA. The CDR3 loop spans 14 amino acids. The CDR3 DNA is TGTGCCAGCAGCTTGGCTCCCCTAGACACTGAAGCTTTCTTT. Translating it yields CASSLAPLDTEAFF.

The CDR3 protein is CASSERTGQLSTDTQYF. The CDR3 region has the DNA TGTGCCAGCAGCGAGCGGACAGGACAACTTAGCACAGATACGCAGTATTTT. This chain joins TRBV7-8 and TRBJ2-3, with TRBD1 matching 7 bases. Trimming at V came to 5 bases and at J to 0 bases, leaving 11 bases not matched to a gene. Germline loops: CDR1 SGHVS, CDR2 FQNEAQ. The CDR3 is 17 residues long. The complete variable domain, with remaining parts taken from reference TRBV7-8 and TRBJ2-3, reads GAGVSQSPRYKVAKRGQDVALRCDPISGHVSLFWYQQALGQGPEFLTYFQNEAQLDKSGLPSDRFFAERPEGSVSTLKIQRTQQEDSAVYLCASSERTGQLSTDTQYFGPGTRLTVL.

The chain carries TRBV5-1 and TRBJ1-1, with D unresolved. Trimming took 4 bases from V and 0 from J, leaving 7 bases between them. The CDR3 totals 13 residues. From germline, CDR1 is SGHRS and CDR2 YFSETQ. The CDR3 DNA reads as TGCGCCAGCAGCCTGGAGCTGAACACTGAAGCTTTCTTT. Translation: CASSLELNTEAFF.

Written as DNA, the CDR3 is TGTGCCAGCAGCCCCTCGGCGGGACTAGCGGGTGACACCTACGAGCAGTACTTC. Its translation: CASSPSAGLAGDTYEQYF. The rearrangement uses TRBV13 and TRBJ2-7; 12 nucleotides align to TRBD2. The CDR3 covers 18 residues. Germline CDR1 is PRHDT and CDR2 is FYEKMQ (reference sequence). J gave up 2 bases and V 5 bases, and 13 bases lay outside the gene matches.

J is TRBJ2-2 and V is TRBV15, with 8 bases aligning to TRBD2. CDR3 size: 14 residues. V lost 0 bases to trimming and J lost 9 bases; unmatched junction nucleotides: 3. CDR1 LNHNV and CDR2 YYDKDF come from the germline V gene (reference sequence). Here the CDR3 reads CATSRDREGRELFF. The CDR3 nucleotides are TGTGCCACCAGCAGAGATCGGGAGGGCCGGGAGCTGTTTTTT.

This clone was seen more than once but under ten times. The J gene is TRBJ2-3, the V gene TRBV27; 9 positions match TRBD2. V shed 1 base and J 2 bases; nucleotides not matched to a gene: 7. CDR3 size: 17 residues. Germline values: CDR1 MNHEY, CDR2 SMNVEV (reference sequence). CDR3 sequence reads: CASSLLGGRVYTDTQYF. The CDR3 DNA follows: TGTGCCAGCAGTTTATTGGGCGGGAGGGTCTACACAGATACGCAGTATTTT.

The rearrangement links TRBV29-1 to TRBJ1-3; 7 bases are shared with TRBD1. The CDR3 spans 14 residues. Germline values: CDR1 SQVTM, CDR2 ANQGSEA. The ends lost 3 bases at V and 0 bases at J; junction bases unmatched: 2. The CDR3, as DNA: TGCAGCGTTGAGGACAGGAGCTCTGGAAACACCATATATTTT. Translation gives CSVEDRSSGNTIYF. Drawing the rest from reference TRBV29-1 and TRBJ1-3, the complete variable domain is SAVISQKPSRDICQRGTSLTIQCQVDSQVTMMFWYRQQPGQSLTLIATANQGSEATYESGFVIDKFPISRPNLTFSTLTVSNMSPEDSSIYLCSVEDRSSGNTIYFGEGSWLTVV.

V is TRBV13 and J is TRBJ2-7, with 13 positions matching TRBD2. The CDR3 runs 18 residues. With 5 bases clipped from V and 0 bases from J, the junction kept 10 bases outside the gene matches. The germline gives CDR1 PRHDT, CDR2 FYEKMQ (reference sequence). The CDR3 DNA is TGTGCCAGCAGCCCCGGACTAGCGGGAGCTCTCGCCTCCTACGAGCAGTACTTC. As protein: CASSPGLAGALASYEQYF.

The chain joins TRBV6-1 to TRBJ2-5; 11 bases fit TRBD2. TRBJ2-7 explains the end of the DNA better; the J call may be wrong. Germline CDR1 reads MNHNS; CDR2 reads SASEGT. CDR3 length: 15 amino acids. The CDR3 DNA is TGTGCCAGCAGTGAAGGCACTAGCGGGAGTTACGAGCAGTACTTC. Its translation: CASSEGTSGSYEQYF.

The CDR3, as DNA: TGTGCCAGCAGTCCAGGGGGGAGGAACACTGAAGCTTTCTTT. Protein product: CASSPGGRNTEAFF. V is TRBV2 and J is TRBJ1-1; 7 bases map to TRBD1. The CDR3 totals 14 residues. The V gene's germline CDR1 is SNHLY and CDR2 FYNNEI. After removal of 5 bases from V and 1 base from J, the junction contained 4 bases not matched to a gene.

This clone was counted only a few times. This chain uses TRBV2 with TRBJ2-5, with 7 positions matching TRBD1. This CDR3 has 13 residues. Germline assignment: CDR1 SNHLY and CDR2 FYNNEI. V lost 9 bases and J lost 2; bases outside the gene matches: 6. DNA for the CDR3: TGTGCCAGGGCTGAGGGACAGCAAGAGACCCAGTACTTC. It is translated as CARAEGQQETQYF.

This sequence joins TRBV5-1 and TRBJ1-4; D is unresolved. CDR3 length: 13 amino acids. Per germline, CDR1 SGHRS and CDR2 YFSETQ. Trimming removed 6 bases at V and 5 bases at J, with 11 bases between. The CDR3 nucleotides are TGCGCCAGCAACTTCGGCGGGAATGAAAAACTGTTTTTT. It translates to CASNFGGNEKLFF.

This rearrangement joins TRBV19 to TRBJ1-1; a weak D match, TRBD1 (5 bases). The V and J ends lost 3 bases and 0 bases respectively, with 11 bases between them. The length of the CDR3 is 15 residues. The germline V gene has CDR1 LNHDA and CDR2 SQIVND (reference sequence). The CDR3 spells CASSMGRVVNTEAFF. Written as DNA, the CDR3 is TGTGCCAGTAGTATGGGCAGGGTGGTGAACACTGAAGCTTTCTTT.

The chain has TRBV6-6 and TRBJ1-1; D uncertain. Deletions cut 0 bases from V and 4 bases from J, with 9 bases between. The CDR3 covers 14 residues. CDR1 is MNHNY and CDR2 is SVGAGI in the germline V gene (reference sequence). CDR3 amino acids: CASSYSSDSTEAFF. CDR3 sequence (DNA): TGTGCCAGCAGTTACTCTAGTGACTCCACTGAAGCTTTCTTT.

The chain's CDR3 is CASSPTAENTEAFF. CDR3 bases: TGTGCCAGCTCCCCGACAGCCGAGAACACTGAAGCTTTCTTT. The chain couples TRBV18 to TRBJ1-1, with D possibly matching TRBD1 (5 bases). The CDR3 covers 14 residues. CDR1 is KGHSH and CDR2 is LQKENI in the germline V gene. The germline V and J ends were trimmed by 6 bases and 1 base, with 12 bases remaining between them.

The V and J genes are TRBV7-9 and TRBJ2-7; D remains ambiguous. The germline CDR1 and CDR2 sequences are SEHNR and FQNEAQ (reference sequence). The CDR3 has 13 amino acids. Trimming shortened V by 0 bases and J by 5 bases, and 8 bases separated the two germline ends. This CDR3 is CASSLAESDEQYF. In DNA form, the CDR3 reads TGTGCCAGCAGCTTAGCGGAAAGCGACGAGCAGTACTTC.

The chain uses TRBV7-6 and TRBJ1-4; perhaps TRBD1 as D (6 bases). V was clipped by 3 bases and J by 8 bases, with 16 bases between them. This CDR3 has 15 residues. Germline V gene data show CDR1 as SGHVS and CDR2 as FNYEAQ. CDR3 DNA: TGTGCCAGCAGCTTCGGGTCGGGGACACGGGAAAAACTGTTTTTT. Translation gives CASSFGSGTREKLFF.

This chain uses TRBV5-1 with TRBJ1-4, with 7 bases identical to TRBD1. Unmatched junction bases numbered 12, after V lost 2 bases and J lost 5 bases. The germline gives CDR1 SGHRS, CDR2 YFSETQ. There are 17 residues in the CDR3. CDR3 bases: TGCGCCAGCAGCTTTTCCCCCCCCGGGACAGAGAATGAAAAACTGTTTTTT. Amino acid sequence: CASSFSPPGTENEKLFF.

The chain carries TRBV18 and TRBJ1-1; TRBD1 might be the D (6 bases). CDR3 size: 12 residues. Germline CDR1 is KGHSH and CDR2 is LQKENI. V gave up 5 bases and J gave up 8 bases, with 12 bases separating them. CDR3 coding DNA: TGTGCCAGCTCAGCTTACAGGGCCGAAGCTTTCTTT. Its protein is CASSAYRAEAFF.

This clone was seen more than once but under ten times. The chain's CDR3 is CASSARGFGAFF. The CDR3, as DNA: TGTGCCAGTAGTGCCAGGGGATTTGGGGCTTTCTTT. The chain combines TRBV19 with TRBJ1-1; TRBD1 is a possible D gene (6 bases). V was cut by 5 bases and J by 11 bases, with 15 bases left in between. This CDR3 is built from 12 residues. Germline CDR1 LNHDA, CDR2 SQIVND (reference sequence).

V and J are TRBV7-8 and TRBJ2-2; D is unresolved. The germline gives CDR1 SGHVS, CDR2 FQNEAQ. There are 13 residues in the CDR3. The ends were cut back, 5 bases at V and 7 bases at J, with 11 bases in the middle. This chain's CDR3 is CASSLFERGELFF. As DNA, the CDR3 is TGTGCCAGCAGCCTATTTGAACGCGGGGAGCTGTTTTTT.

V is TRBV19 and J is TRBJ1-5, with D perhaps TRBD1 (5 bases). Germline V gene lookup returns CDR1 LNHDA and CDR2 SQIVND (reference sequence). The CDR3 sequence is 15 residues long. V was shortened by 3 bases and J by 6 bases, with 15 bases between the two germline ends. The CDR3 is CASSILGGSFQPQHF. The CDR3 bases are TGTGCCAGTAGTATTCTGGGGGGTTCGTTTCAGCCCCAGCATTTT.

The rearrangement uses TRBV28 and TRBJ2-5; no reliable D call. The J call is doubtful: the DNA matches TRBJ2-7 better. The CDR3 length is 12 residues. CDR1 and CDR2 from the germline V gene are MDHEN and SYDVKM. CDR3 region: CASSPPGYEQYF. In DNA, the CDR3 is TGTGCCAGCAGTCCCCCGGGTTACGAGCAGTACTTC.